Listed below are T cell receptor beta chains from one sample, sequenced in a study of shared clonotypes between healthy human individuals. Data came from immunoSEQ multiplex PCR; TCRdb stores just in-frame clones and leaves some out. The sample lists 760,000 or so clones, about 96% seen once, with about 0.22% in the top ten. The sample consisted of naive CD8+ T cells sorted from blood. The receptors were gathered from a man aged 25-45 years in good health. The CDR3 runs from the conserved cysteine through the conserved F or W. Each record gives: CDR3 length, J gene, V gene, CDR3 protein.

17 TRBJ2-3 TRBV6-1 CASSDLATGLALNTQYF
15 TRBJ2-7 TRBV5-4 CASSSSPIGVYEQYF
16 TRBJ2-7 TRBV21-1 CASSKVEDVESYEQYF
16 TRBJ2-3 TRBV27 CASSTYGGEGTDTQYF
17 TRBJ2-7 TRBV5-1 CASSLASSLQGAYEQYF
13 TRBJ2-7 TRBV19 CASSWAGTYEQYF
13 TRBJ1-2 TRBV19 CASSMSTNYGYTF
16 TRBJ2-3 TRBV9 CASSSPPGTSGATQYF
15 TRBJ2-1 TRBV4-3 CASSQDGSSYNEQFF
12 TRBJ2-7 TRBV7-9 CASSWTAYEQYF
12 TRBJ2-7 TRBV29-1 CSVDTGQYEQYF
16 TRBJ1-2 TRBV2 CASSGGPDGYLGGYTF
13 TRBJ2-3 TRBV9 CASSAGGIHTQYF
16 TRBJ1-3 TRBV18 CASSRESRVGGNTIYF
14 TRBJ1-1 TRBV5-5 CASSLSTGGTEAFF
17 TRBJ2-1 TRBV27 CASSPGRDIGLYNEQFF
17 TRBJ2-1 TRBV4-3 CASSQDGSTGFSNEQFF
17 TRBJ2-2 TRBV11-2 CASSLDGLADNTGELFF
17 TRBJ2-1 TRBV7-9 CASSLDLKASSYNEQFF
17 TRBJ2-2 TRBV29-1 CSVEVPSGGPDTGELFF
12 TRBJ2-7 TRBV2 CASTRTTYEQYF
16 TRBJ2-1 TRBV9 CASSVGGARSYNEQFF
13 TRBJ1-1 TRBV10-3 CAISAEGEGEAFF
15 TRBJ2-7 TRBV4-3 CASSQDMGQYYEQYF
13 TRBJ2-7 TRBV6-5 CASLRREPYEQYF
14 TRBJ2-3 TRBV11-2 CASKREGPSDTQYF
13 TRBJ2-3 TRBV28 CASTLRGQDTQYF
12 TRBJ2-2 TRBV2 CASSPGSGELFF
16 TRBJ2-3 TRBV30 CAWSVEGVGGTDTQYF
14 TRBJ2-7 TRBV10-1 CASSAASGAYEQYF
17 TRBJ2-5 TRBV4-1 CASSQEGTSGREETQYF
14 TRBJ1-4 TRBV9 CASSVGGTNEKLFF
15 TRBJ2-3 TRBV5-1 CASSLRTGSTDTQYF
13 TRBJ2-7 TRBV7-9 CASSPGEDYEQYF
14 TRBJ2-7 TRBV5-5 CASIARQGGYEQYF
16 TRBJ2-1 TRBV9 CASSALSGGDSNEQFF
11 TRBJ2-6 TRBV6-5 CASGGANVLTF
14 TRBJ1-2 TRBV2 CASPVRGASYGYTF
14 TRBJ2-1 TRBV5-1 CASSLEQGYNEQFF
13 TRBJ2-7 TRBV6-1 CASKEEGRLPQYF
16 TRBJ1-3 TRBV27 CASSLKQGGSGNTIYF